The clone carrying this T cell receptor (beta chain) was seen just once. The data stem from a study of blood T cell repertoires in COVID-19. Study background: Donors in the United States, Italy and Spain gave samples during acute or convalescent COVID-19. PBMCs, B-cell-depleted T cells, or T cells provided the cDNA or gDNA that made up the material.

Participant age was roughly 18 to 89 years, and participants resided in 20 to 30 US areas. Original analysis: Amplified reference gene primers provided the basis for estimating nucleated cell counts. TCRdb's table, derived via immunoSEQ multiplex PCR, lists solely in-frame clones and lacks some. V and J calls and clone size come straight from that table; D and trimming were deduced from the DNA. The data contain 350,000 to 400,000 clones, approximately 92% of them seen just once; the ten biggest clones take up about 1%. V dropped 6 bases and J dropped 5; count of bases not matched to a gene: 7. Germline-derived CDR1 and CDR2 are SQVTM and ANQGSEA. The CDR3 has 14 amino acids.

The chain couples TRBV29-1 to TRBJ2-3; 11 bases map to TRBD1. This TCR was sampled from a man aged 18 to 35 who had recovered from COVID-19. Sequences were obtained from PBMCs or T cells enriched from blood (not recorded which). CDR3 DNA: TGCAGCGTGGATAGGACAGGGGGCTTAGATACGCAGTATTTT. It is translated as CSVDRTGGLDTQYF.